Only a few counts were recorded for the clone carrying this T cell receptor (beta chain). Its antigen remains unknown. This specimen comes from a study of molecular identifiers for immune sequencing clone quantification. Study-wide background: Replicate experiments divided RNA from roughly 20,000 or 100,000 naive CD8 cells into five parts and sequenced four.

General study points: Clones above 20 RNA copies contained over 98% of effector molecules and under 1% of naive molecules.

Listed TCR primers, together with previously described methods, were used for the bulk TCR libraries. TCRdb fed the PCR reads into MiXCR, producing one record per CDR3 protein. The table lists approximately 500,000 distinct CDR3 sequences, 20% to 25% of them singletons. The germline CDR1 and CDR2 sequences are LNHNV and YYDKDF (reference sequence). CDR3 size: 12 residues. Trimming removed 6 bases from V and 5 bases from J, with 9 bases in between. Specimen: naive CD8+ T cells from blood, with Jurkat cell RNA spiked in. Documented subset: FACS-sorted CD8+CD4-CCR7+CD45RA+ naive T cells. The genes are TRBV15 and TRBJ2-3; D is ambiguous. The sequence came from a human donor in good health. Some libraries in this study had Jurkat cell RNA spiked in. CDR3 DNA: TGTGCCACCAGTTCGACTTTAGATACGCAGTATTTT. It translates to CATSSTLDTQYF.